Sequencing of this T cell receptor beta chain was carried out in a study of blood T cell repertoires in COVID-19. Study-wide background: In each case, the material was cDNA or gDNA derived from T cells, B-cell-depleted T cells, or PBMCs.

The CDR3 spans 12 residues. Germline V lookup: CDR1 SGHRS, CDR2 YFSETQ. Everyone who took part was 18 to 89 years old, and they came from 20 to 25 US areas. Participants were placed into cohorts based on the clinical history they reported. As regards this clone: The junction shows a germline mismatch at one end, possibly a read error.

As originally analysed: Reference gene primer amplification in the assay estimated nucleated cell counts. Assay: immunoSEQ multiplex PCR; the TCRdb copy retains only in-frame clones and omits some. V, J and clone size are taken as reported in that table, and D and trimming were inferred from the DNA itself. The top ten hold 3.5% to 5.5% of the sample, which has approximately 290,000 clones, approximately 85% seen once. The sequence came from a woman younger than 45 who had recovered from COVID-19. The source material was PBMCs or T cells enriched from blood (not recorded which). The chain has TRBV5-1 and TRBJ1-6; D not resolved. The CDR3 bases are TGCGCCAGCACCTTGGGCGATTCACCCCTCCACTTT. Translation: CASTLGDSPLHF.